This T cell receptor beta chain was sequenced in a study of T cells of healthy individuals. TCRdb called the 5' RACE reads again in MiXCR, with one record for every CDR3 protein. This table has about 96,000 distinct CDR3 sequences, 17% appearing once. Germline CDR1 is SQVTM and CDR2 is ANQGSEA. The CDR3 runs to 13 residues. Trimming stripped 3 bases from V and 4 bases from J, with 11 bases between. The sample holds many counts of this clonotype. The V call is TRBV29-1, the J call TRBJ2-3, with D possibly being TRBD1 (6 bases). This TCR derives from a human donor in good health. CDR3 nucleotides: TGCAGCGTTGAGGACAGTAAGGCAGATACGCAGTATTTT. Translating it yields CSVEDSKADTQYF.